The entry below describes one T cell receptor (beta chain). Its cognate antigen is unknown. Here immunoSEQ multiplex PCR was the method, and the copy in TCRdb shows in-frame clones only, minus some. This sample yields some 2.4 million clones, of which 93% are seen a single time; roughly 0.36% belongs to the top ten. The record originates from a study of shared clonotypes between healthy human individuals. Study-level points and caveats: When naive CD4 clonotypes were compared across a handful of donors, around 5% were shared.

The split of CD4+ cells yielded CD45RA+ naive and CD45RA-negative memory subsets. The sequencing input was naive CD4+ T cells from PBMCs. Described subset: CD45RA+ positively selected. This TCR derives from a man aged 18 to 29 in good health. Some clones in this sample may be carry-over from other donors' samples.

The CDR3 is CASSTDRVTADTQYF. The CDR3 DNA reads as TGTGCCAGCAGTACCGACAGGGTTACCGCAGATACGCAGTATTTT. This chain connects TRBV27 to TRBJ2-3; 7 bases fit TRBD1. J was trimmed by 4 bases and V by 5 bases; bases with no gene match: 9. CDR1 and CDR2 (germline): MNHEY, SMNVEV (reference sequence). The CDR3 is made up of 15 amino acids.